The sequence of this T cell receptor (beta chain) was determined in a study of cytomegalovirus exposure and HLA in healthy donors (dated by TCRdb to the late 2010s). Looking at the study overall: According to a later analysis, the roughly 120 validation repertoires were produced on the same platform as the roughly 720 repertoires of the first cohort. A separate validation cohort of approximately 130 different subjects was used in addition to the approximately 700-subject first cohort. The study was designed to test whether signatures of past pathogen exposure could be identified by cataloging public T cell receptors. To predict cytomegalovirus infection status, the study combined high-throughput TCR immunosequencing, statistical association of individual TCRs with disease status, and machine learning.

The donors belonged to the validation cohort of 120 subjects, which was separate from the approximately 700-subject first cohort. The study at large found these results: It was suggested by the authors that the approach could potentially be generalized to other disease states and immunological phenotypes. In vitro tests confirmed that a few of the cytomegalovirus-associated TCR beta chains recognize cytomegalovirus antigens. A later analysis had no HLA typing for the validation cohort, so co-occurrence there was scored across all 130 or so repertoires. Cytomegalovirus status was reported to be diagnosed by the classifier with high specificity and sensitivity in both the original and validation cohorts. Subsequent analysis determined that TCRs grouped into clusters in the first cohort also showed a tendency toward co-occurrence across the roughly 120 validation repertoires, and 85% to 95% of cluster scores exceeded 0. The study listed 164 TCR beta chains as associated with cytomegalovirus. Across donors, most TCR sequences were observed very rarely, whereas some public TCRs were present in many individuals.

Receptor amplification or capture employed the immunoSEQ multiplex PCR assay. The original methods were these. A statistical classification framework was developed to diagnose cytomegalovirus status using the catalog of TCR beta chain sequences. What TCRdb holds here is the immuneACCESS table cut down to in-frame rearrangements. Part of the clones is not present; checked against another copy, under half of the missing clones reflect an unresolved V gene, and the others are unexplained. The V and J calls and clone size come from that table; D and trimming were worked out from the DNA. A total of roughly 68,000 clones appear in this sample, just over 95% of them only once. The ten largest clones capture more than 3.5% of the sample. On this clone itself: Its antigen has not been determined. Base qualities were left out, and no much larger clone turns up one base away.

The sample taken for sequencing was PBMCs. This TCR was recovered from a woman between 18 and 30 years old in good health and CMV-seropositive.

The DNA is as follows: TGTGCCAGCAGCTTATCGCTAGCGGGAGTGGGTGGGGCCAACGTCCTGACTTTC. This encodes CASSLSLAGVGGANVLTF. This chain joins TRBV7-2 to TRBJ2-6, and TRBD2 matches 10 of the central bases. The CDR3, from cysteine to phenylalanine, totals 18 residues. Only the CDR3 DNA is retained, 54 bases long and in frame from the first base. V has 2 bases trimmed and J has 3 bases trimmed; junction bases matching no gene number 7. The germline V gene supplies CDR1 SGHTA and CDR2 FQGNSA.